What follows are 10 T cell receptor beta chains derived from one specimen sequenced in a study of beta chain features in type 1 diabetes. Of the isolated RNA, all was reverse transcribed, and so the sequenced material was expressed TCRB transcripts. Only in-frame clones appear in the TCRdb table, and some are missing; sequencing was by immunoSEQ multiplex PCR. The sample includes about 170,000 clones, 6.5% to 9.5% of them seen just once. Their antigen targets remain unknown. Findings and caveats of the study: For Type 1 diabetes patients, all four CD4+ subsets carried TCRB CDR3s that were moderately but significantly shorter.

The sample taken for sequencing was central memory CD4+ T cells from blood. These receptors all stem from a woman aged 40 to 55 with type 1 diabetes.

This chain joins TRBV7-3 and TRBJ2-2; TRBD2 matches at 7 bases. The V gene end was trimmed by 5 bases and the J gene end by 6 bases; junction bases not matched to a gene: 15. This CDR3 comprises 17 residues. From germline, CDR1 is SGHTA and CDR2 FQGTGA. The CDR3 region is CASSTSHLLTSPGELFF. The CDR3 DNA reads TGTGCCAGCAGCACCTCCCACCTTTTGACTAGCCCCGGGGAGCTGTTTTTT.

This clone was recorded a few times. The rearrangement joins TRBV30 to TRBJ1-2; a weak D match, TRBD1 (6 bases). With 2 bases removed from V and 8 bases from J, the gap between germline ends came to 18 bases. The CDR3 loop spans 14 amino acids. Looked up from germline, CDR1 is GTSNPN and CDR2 is SVGIG (reference sequence). The CDR3 DNA reads as TGTGCCTGGAGTAAATCTTGGGGGCTAAGCGGCTACACCTTC. Residues: CAWSKSWGLSGYTF.

This clone turned up a few times. The chain employs TRBV4-1 and TRBJ1-2; 8 bases are a match to TRBD1. Germline CDR1 is MGHRA and CDR2 is YSYEKL. The V and J ends lost 0 bases and 4 bases, in that order; junction bases with no gene match: 4. CDR3 length: 15 amino acids. The CDR3 DNA sequence: TGCGCCAGCAGCCAAGAACCCGGGACAGGCTATGGCTACACCTTC. Translation: CASSQEPGTGYGYTF.

V and J are TRBV7-2 and TRBJ2-5; D might be TRBD1 (6 bases). CDR3 length: 14 residues. V lost 3 bases and J 2 bases, leaving 10 bases between the germline ends. Germline V gene data show CDR1 as SGHTA and CDR2 as FQGNSA. CDR3 nucleotides: TGTGCCAGCAGCTTCCAGGGGCTTCAAGAGACCCAGTACTTC. Protein product: CASSFQGLQETQYF.

This clone was counted a few times. The rearrangement links TRBV25-1 to TRBJ1-1, with D uncertain. CDR3 length: 13 amino acids. Trimming took 6 bases from V and 4 from J, leaving 12 bases between them. In germline, CDR1 is MGHDK, CDR2 SYGVNS. CDR3 in amino acids: CASRDPRGTEAFF. CDR3 nucleotide sequence: TGTGCCAGCAGGGACCCCCGGGGCACTGAAGCTTTCTTT. Using reference TRBV25-1 and TRBJ1-1 for the parts outside the CDR3, the full variable domain is EADIYQTPRYLVIGTGKKITLECSQTMGHDKMYWYQQDPGMELHLIHYSYGVNSTEKGDLSSESTVSRIRTEHFPLTLESARPSHTSQYLCASRDPRGTEAFFGQGTRLTVV.

This clone was counted a few times. This rearrangement joins TRBV12-5 to TRBJ2-3; 9 bases agree with TRBD2. The germline V gene encodes CDR1 LGHNT and CDR2 FRNRAP. CDR3 length: 17 amino acids. V was pared by 4 bases and J by 6 bases, with 14 bases of the junction left unmatched. CDR3 protein: CASGSGSGTSRVDTQYF. The CDR3, as DNA: TGTGCTAGTGGTTCCGGATCCGGGACTAGCCGGGTGGATACGCAGTATTTT.

CDR3 residues: CASSLAPGETGEQYF. CDR3 bases: TGCGCCAGCAGCTTGGCGCCAGGGGAGACGGGCGAGCAGTACTTC. The V call is TRBV5-1, the J call TRBJ2-7; weak D call: TRBD1 (6 bases). Germline values: CDR1 SGHRS, CDR2 YFSETQ. The CDR3 extends over 15 amino acids. The V end was cut by 0 bases, the J end by 6 bases, with 16 bases between.

In this sample, this clone turned up a few times. The chain has TRBV11-2 and TRBJ2-7, with a tentative D call TRBD1 (5 bases). The CDR3 extends over 14 amino acids. Germline V gene sequence: CDR1 SGHAT, CDR2 FQNNGV. The V end was cut by 0 bases, the J end by 7 bases, with 13 bases between. The CDR3 coding sequence is TGTGCCAGCAGCTTAGATCAGGGCCACCGGGAGCAGTACTTC. Amino acid sequence: CASSLDQGHREQYF.

The genes are TRBV7-3 and TRBJ2-2, with TRBD2 matching 12 bases. Germline V CDR1 and CDR2: SGHTA, FQGTGA. V lost 5 bases to trimming and J lost 4 bases; unmatched junction nucleotides: 8. CDR3 length equals 17 residues. The CDR3 protein is CASSPYLAGGVTGELFF. DNA for the CDR3: TGTGCCAGCAGCCCCTACCTAGCGGGAGGGGTCACCGGGGAGCTGTTTTTT.

In regard to this clone: Distinct nucleotide sequences in the sample also encode this CDR3. The chain uses TRBV9 and TRBJ2-6, with 9 bases aligning to TRBD1. V shed 4 bases, J shed 4 bases, and the junction held 6 bases outside the gene matches. Germline V CDR1 and CDR2: SGDLS, YYNGEE. The CDR3 covers 16 residues. CDR3 sequence (DNA): TGTGCCAGCAGCCCTCGGACAGGGGCAGGGGCCAACGTCCTGACTTTC. Its protein product is CASSPRTGAGANVLTF.